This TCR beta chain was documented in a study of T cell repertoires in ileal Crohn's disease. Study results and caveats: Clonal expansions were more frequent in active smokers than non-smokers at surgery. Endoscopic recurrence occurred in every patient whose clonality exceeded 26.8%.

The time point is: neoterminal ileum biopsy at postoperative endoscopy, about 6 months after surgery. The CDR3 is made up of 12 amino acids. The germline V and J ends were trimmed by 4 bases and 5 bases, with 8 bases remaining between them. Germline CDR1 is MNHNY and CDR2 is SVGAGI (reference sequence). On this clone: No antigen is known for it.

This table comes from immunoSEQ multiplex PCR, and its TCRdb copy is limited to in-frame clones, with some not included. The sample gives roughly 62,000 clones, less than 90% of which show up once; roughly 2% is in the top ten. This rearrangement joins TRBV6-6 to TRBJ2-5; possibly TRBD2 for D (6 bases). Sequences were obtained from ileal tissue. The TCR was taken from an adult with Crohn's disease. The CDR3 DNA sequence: TGTGCCAGCAGTTCCCTAGCGGAGACCCAGTACTTC. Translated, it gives CASSSLAETQYF.